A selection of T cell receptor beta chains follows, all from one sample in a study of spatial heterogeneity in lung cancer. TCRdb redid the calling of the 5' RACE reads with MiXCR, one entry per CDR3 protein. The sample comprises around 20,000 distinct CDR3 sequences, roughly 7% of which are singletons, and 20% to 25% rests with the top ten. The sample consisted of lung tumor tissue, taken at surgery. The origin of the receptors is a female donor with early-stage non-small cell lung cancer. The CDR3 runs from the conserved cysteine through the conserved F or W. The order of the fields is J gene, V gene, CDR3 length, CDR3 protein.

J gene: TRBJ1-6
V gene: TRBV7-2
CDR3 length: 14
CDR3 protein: CASSRTISDSPLHF

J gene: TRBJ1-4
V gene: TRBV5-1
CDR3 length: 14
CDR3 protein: CASSLSGANEKLFF

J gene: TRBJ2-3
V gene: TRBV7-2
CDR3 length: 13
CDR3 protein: CASSLASTDTQYF

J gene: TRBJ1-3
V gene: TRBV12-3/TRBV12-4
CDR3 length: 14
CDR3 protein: CASSLGTERNTIYF

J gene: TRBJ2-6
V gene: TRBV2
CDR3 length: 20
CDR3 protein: CASTPDPLEHSSSGANVLTF

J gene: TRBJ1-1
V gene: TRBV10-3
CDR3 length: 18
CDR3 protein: CAISESRATGGGNTEAFF

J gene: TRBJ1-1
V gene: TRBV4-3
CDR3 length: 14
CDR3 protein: CASSQDARVAEAFF

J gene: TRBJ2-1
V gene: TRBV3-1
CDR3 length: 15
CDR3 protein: CASSQGIGPRNEQFF

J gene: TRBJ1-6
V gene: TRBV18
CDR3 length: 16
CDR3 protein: CASSPLYRGKDSPLHF

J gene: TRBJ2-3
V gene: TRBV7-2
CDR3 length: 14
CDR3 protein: CASSLGLSTDTQYF

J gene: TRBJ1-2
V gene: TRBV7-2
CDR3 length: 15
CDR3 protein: CASSLGRYKNYGYTF

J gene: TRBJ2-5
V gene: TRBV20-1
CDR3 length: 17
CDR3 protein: CSARSPWLARNQETQYF

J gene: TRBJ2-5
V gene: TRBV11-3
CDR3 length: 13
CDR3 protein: CASSSTRGETQYF

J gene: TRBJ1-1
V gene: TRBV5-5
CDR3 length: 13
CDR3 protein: CASNGDLNTEAFF

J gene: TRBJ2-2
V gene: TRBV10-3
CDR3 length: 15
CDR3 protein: CAISDQGPGTGELFF

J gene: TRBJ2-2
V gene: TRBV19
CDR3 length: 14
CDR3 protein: CASTTGTNTGELFF

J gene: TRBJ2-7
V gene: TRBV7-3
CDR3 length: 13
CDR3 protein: CASSTQQNYEQYF

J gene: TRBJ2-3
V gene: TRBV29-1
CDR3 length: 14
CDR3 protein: CSALTSGLTDTQYF

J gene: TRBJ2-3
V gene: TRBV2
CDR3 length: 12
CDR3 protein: CASIGPTDTQYF

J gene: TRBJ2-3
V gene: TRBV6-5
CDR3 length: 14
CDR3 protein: CAIGAAGATDTQYF

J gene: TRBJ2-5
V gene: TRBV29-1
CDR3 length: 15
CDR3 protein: CSHSGSPTPRETQYF

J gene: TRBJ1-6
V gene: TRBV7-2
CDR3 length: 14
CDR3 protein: CASSYNRGREPLHF

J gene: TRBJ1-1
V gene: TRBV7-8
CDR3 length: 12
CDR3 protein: CASSQFNTEAFF

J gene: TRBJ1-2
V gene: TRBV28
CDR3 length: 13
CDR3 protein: CASSLATDYGYTF

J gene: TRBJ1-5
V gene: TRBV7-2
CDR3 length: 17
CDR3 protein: CASSPTRVGKGGQPQHF

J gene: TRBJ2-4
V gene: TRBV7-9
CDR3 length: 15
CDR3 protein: CASSLAGAGKNIQYF

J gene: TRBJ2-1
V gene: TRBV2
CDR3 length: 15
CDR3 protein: CASSELGGGFNEQFF

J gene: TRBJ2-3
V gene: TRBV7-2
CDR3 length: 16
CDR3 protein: CASSLAAGASTDTQYF

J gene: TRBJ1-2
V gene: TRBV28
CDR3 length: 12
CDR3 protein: CASRQEDRGYTF

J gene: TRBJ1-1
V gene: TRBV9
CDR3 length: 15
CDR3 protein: CASSETGDGNTEAFF

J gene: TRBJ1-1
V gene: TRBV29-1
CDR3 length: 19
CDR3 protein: CSVVPYPGQGSGANTEAFF

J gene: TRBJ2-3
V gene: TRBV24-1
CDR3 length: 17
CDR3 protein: CATSDLTDRGRPDTQYF

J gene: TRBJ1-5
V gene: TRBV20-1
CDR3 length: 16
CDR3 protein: CSAIGSGGRGNQPQHF

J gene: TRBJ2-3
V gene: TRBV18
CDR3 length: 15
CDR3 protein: CASSPDRSSTDTQYF

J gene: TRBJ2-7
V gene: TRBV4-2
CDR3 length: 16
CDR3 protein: CASSQDADPSSYEQYF

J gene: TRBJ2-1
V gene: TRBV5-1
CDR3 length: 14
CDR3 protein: CASSLTGNRDEQFF

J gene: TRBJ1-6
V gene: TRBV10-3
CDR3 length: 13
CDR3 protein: CAISEGNGSPLHF

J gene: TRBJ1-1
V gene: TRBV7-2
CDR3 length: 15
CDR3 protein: CASSSPGVGRTEAFF

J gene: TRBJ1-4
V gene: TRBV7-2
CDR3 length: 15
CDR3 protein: CASSHSSRNNEKLFF

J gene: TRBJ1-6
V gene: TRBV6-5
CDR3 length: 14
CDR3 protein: CASSPGQFYSPLHF

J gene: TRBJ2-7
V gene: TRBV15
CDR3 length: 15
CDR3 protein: CATSRDRQGPYEQYF

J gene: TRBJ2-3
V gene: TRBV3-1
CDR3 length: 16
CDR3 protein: CASSQDRARIPDTQYF

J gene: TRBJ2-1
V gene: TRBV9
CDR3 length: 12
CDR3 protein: CASGGLAREQFF

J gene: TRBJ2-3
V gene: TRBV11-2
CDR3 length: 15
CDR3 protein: CASSRLAGGGDTQYF

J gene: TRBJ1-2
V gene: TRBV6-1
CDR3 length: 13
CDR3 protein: CASIQGPLYGYTF

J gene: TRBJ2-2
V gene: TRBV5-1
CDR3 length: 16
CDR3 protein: CASSPGAGWNTGELFF

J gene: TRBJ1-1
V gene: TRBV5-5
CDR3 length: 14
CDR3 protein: CASSLGTGGTEAFF

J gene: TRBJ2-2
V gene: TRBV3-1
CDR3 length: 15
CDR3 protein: CASSQEVRSAGELFF

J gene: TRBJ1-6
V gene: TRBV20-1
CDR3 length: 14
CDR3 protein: CSARDRGSFSPLHF

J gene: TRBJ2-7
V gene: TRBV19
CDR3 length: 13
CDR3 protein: CASSIVTGVEQYF

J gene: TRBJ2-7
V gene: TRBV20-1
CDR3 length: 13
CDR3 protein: CSARGQDPYEQYF

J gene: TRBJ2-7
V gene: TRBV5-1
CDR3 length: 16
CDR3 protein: CASSLAPTGNNYEQYF

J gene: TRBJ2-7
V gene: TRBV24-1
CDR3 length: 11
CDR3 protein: CATSDNYEQYF

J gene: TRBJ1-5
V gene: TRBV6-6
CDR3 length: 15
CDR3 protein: CASSYTNPVTQPQHF

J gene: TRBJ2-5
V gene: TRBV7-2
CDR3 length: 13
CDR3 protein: CASSYRVQETQYF

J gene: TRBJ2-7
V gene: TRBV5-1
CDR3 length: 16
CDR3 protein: CASTLNPQTGVYEQYF

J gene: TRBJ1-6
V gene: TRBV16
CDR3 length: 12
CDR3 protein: CASSQSGAALHF

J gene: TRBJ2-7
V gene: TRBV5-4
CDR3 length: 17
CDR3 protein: CASSLGGTMRSSYEQYF